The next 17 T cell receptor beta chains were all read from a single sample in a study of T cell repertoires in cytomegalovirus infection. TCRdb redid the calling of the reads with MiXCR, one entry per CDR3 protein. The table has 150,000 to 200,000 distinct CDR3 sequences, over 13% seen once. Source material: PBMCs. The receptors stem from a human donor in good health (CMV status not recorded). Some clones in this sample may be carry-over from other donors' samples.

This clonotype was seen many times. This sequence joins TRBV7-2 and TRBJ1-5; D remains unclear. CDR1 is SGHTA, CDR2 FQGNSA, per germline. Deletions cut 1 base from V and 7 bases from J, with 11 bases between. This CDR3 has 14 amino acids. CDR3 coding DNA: TGTGCCAGCAGCTTAGAATCCGGTGACCAGCCCCAGCATTTT. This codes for CASSLESGDQPQHF.

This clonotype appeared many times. The CDR3 here is CASSGTSGSLVFNEQFF. The CDR3 DNA is TGTGCCAGCTCTGGGACTAGCGGGAGTCTAGTGTTCAATGAGCAGTTCTTC. V is TRBV6-2 or TRBV6-3 and J is TRBJ2-1; 14 bases are a match to TRBD2. Germline V CDR1 and CDR2: MNHEY, SVGEGT. Trimming took 8 bases from V and 6 from J; bases not matched to a gene: 12. The CDR3 consists of 17 residues.

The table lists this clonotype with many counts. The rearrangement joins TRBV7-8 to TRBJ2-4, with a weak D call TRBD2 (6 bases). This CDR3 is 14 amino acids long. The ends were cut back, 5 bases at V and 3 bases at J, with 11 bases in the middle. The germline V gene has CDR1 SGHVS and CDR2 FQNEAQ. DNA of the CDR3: TGTGCCAGCAGCGCGCGGGAAGACAAAAACATTCAGTACTTC. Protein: CASSAREDKNIQYF.

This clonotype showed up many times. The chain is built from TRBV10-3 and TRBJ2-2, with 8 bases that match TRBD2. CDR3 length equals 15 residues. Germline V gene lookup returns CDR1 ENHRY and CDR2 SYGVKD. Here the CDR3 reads CSQSCGGINTGELFF. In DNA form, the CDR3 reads TGTTCTCAAAGTTGCGGGGGGATAAACACCGGGGAGCTGTTTTTT.

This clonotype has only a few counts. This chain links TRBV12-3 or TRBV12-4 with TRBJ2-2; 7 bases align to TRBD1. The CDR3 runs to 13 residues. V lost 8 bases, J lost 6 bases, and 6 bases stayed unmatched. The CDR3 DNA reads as TGTGCCAGCCAACAGGGGAAGGCCGGGGAGCTGTTTTTT. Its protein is CASQQGKAGELFF.

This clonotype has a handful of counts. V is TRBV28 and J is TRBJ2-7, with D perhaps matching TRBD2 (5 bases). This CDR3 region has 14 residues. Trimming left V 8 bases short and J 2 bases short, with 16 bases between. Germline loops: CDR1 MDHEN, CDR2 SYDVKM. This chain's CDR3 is CASQRVGGPYEQYF. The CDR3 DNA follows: TGTGCCAGCCAGAGGGTCGGCGGTCCCTACGAGCAGTACTTC.

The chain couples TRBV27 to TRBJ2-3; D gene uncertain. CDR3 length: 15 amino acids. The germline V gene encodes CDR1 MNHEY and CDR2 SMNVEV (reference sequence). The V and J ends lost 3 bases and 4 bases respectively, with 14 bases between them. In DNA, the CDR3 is TGTGCCAGCAGTTTTTTGAGCGATTCCCCAGATACGCAGTATTTT. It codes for CASSFLSDSPDTQYF.

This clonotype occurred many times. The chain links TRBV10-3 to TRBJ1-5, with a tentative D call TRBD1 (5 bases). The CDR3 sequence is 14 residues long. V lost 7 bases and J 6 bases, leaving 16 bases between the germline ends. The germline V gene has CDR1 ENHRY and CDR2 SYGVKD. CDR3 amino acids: CAIKGTGGGQPQHF. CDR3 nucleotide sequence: TGTGCCATCAAGGGTACAGGCGGAGGTCAGCCCCAGCATTTT.

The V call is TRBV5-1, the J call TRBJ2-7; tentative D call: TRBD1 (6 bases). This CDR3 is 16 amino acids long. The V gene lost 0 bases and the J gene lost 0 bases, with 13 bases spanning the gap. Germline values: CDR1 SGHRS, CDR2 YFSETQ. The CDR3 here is CASSLDGQGRSYEQYF. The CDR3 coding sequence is TGCGCCAGCAGCTTGGACGGCCAGGGGCGCTCCTACGAGCAGTACTTC. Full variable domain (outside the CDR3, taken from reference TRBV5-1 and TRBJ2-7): KAGVTQTPRYLIKTRGQQVTLSCSPISGHRSVSWYQQTPGQGLQFLFEYFSETQRNKGNFPGRFSGRQFSNSRSEMNVSTLELGDSALYLCASSLDGQGRSYEQYFGPGTRLTVT.

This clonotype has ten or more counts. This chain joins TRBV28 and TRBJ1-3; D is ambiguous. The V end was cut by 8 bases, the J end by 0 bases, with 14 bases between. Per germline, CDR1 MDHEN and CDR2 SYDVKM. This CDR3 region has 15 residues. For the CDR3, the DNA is TGTGCCAGCTTAGAATCTGGGAGCTCTGGAAACACCATATATTTT. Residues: CASLESGSSGNTIYF.

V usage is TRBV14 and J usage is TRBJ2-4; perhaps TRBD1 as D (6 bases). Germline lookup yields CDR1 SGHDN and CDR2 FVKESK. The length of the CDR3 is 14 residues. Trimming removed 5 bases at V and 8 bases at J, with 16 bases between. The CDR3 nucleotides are TGTGCCAGCAGCACCGTAACAGGGAAAGACATTCAGTACTTC. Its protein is CASSTVTGKDIQYF.

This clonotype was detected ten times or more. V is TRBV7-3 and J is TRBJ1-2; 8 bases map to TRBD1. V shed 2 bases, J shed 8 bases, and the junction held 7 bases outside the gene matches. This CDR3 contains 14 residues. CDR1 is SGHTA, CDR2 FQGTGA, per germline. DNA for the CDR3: TGTGCCAGCAGCTTAGCCAGGGGGCCCGAGGGCTACACCTTC. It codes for CASSLARGPEGYTF. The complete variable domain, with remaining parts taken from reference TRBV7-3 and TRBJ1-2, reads GAGVSQTPSNKVTEKGKYVELRCDPISGHTALYWYRQSLGQGPEFLIYFQGTGAADDSGLPNDRFFAVRPEGSVSTLKIQRTERGDSAVYLCASSLARGPEGYTFGSGTRLTVV.

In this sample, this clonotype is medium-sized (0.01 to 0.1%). In DNA, the CDR3 is TGTGCCAGCAGCCCATTCTACGGGGGGGAGCTGTTTTTT. Amino acid sequence: CASSPFYGGELFF. The J gene is TRBJ2-2, the V gene TRBV7-2; D unclear. The CDR3 is 13 residues long. CDR1 and CDR2 (germline): SGHTA, FQGNSA. Trimming stripped 5 bases from V and 8 bases from J, with 12 bases between.

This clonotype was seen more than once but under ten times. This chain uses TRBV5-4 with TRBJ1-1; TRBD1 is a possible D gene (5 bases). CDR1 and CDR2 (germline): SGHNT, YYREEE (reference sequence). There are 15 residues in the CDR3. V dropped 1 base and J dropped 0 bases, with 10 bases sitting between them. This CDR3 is CASSLTRGMNTEAFF. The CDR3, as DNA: TGTGCCAGCAGCTTGACAAGGGGCATGAACACTGAAGCTTTCTTT.

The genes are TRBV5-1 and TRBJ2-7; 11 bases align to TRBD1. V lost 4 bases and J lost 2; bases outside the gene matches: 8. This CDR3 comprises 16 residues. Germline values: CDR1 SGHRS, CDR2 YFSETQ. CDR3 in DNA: TGCGCCAGCAGCCTACACACGGGACAGGGGGCCTACGAGCAGTACTTC. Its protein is CASSLHTGQGAYEQYF.

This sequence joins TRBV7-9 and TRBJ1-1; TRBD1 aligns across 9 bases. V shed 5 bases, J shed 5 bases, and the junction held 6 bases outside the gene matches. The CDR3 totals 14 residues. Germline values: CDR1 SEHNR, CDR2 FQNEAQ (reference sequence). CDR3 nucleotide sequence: TGTGCCAGCAGCCGCGGGACAGGGCGAACTGAAGCTTTCTTT. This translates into CASSRGTGRTEAFF.

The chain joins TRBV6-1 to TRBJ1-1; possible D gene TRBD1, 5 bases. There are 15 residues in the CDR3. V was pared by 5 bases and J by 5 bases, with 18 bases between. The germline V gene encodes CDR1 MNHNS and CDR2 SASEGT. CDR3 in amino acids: CASSFLAAGGTEAFF. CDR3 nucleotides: TGTGCCAGCAGTTTTTTGGCCGCGGGGGGGACTGAAGCTTTCTTT.